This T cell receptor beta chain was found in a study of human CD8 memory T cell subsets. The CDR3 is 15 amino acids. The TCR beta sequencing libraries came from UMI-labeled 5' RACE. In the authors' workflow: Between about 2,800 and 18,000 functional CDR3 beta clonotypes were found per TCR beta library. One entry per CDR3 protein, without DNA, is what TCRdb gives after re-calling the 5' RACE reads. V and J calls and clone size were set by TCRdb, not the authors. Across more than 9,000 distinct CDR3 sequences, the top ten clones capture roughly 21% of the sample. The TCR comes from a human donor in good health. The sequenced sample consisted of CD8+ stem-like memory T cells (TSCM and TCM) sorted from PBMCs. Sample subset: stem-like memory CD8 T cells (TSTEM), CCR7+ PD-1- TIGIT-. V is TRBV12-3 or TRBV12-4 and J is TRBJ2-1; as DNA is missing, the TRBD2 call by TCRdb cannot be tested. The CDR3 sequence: CASSISASTRYEQFF.